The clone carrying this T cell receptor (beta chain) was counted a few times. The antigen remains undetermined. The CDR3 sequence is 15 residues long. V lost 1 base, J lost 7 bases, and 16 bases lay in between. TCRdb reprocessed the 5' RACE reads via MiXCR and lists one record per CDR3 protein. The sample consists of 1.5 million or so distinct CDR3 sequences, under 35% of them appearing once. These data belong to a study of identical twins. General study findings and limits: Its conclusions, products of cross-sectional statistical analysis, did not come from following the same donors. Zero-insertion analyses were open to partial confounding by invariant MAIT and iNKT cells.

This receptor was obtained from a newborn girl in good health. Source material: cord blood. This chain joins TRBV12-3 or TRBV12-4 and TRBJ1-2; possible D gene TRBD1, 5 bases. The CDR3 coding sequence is TGTGCCAGCAGTTTAGAGGGGAAGGGAGTGGGTGGCTACACCTTC. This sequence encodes CASSLEGKGVGGYTF.